Sequencing of this T cell receptor beta chain was carried out in a study of T-cell memory formation after mild COVID-19. The CDR3 loop spans 13 amino acids. Germline V lookup: CDR1 GTSNPN, CDR2 SVGIG (reference sequence). Notes on the study in general: Clones shrinking between day 15 and 85 showed a balanced CD4/CD8 split, and those that grew later tilted toward CD4+.

This clonotype was seen only a few times. Its antigen is unidentified. TCRdb re-called the 5' RACE reads with MiXCR, one entry per CDR3 protein. The sample yields about 390,000 distinct CDR3 sequences, 20% to 25% seen once. Material: PBMCs or a T cell subset sorted from them (not recorded which). This sequence originates from an adult woman who had mild COVID-19 (a few samples of this study predate the infection). Cell type and time point are not known. The chain carries TRBV30 and TRBJ2-1, with 11 nucleotides matching TRBD2. CDR3 in amino acids: CGLRSGRGYEQFF. The DNA of the CDR3 is TGTGGGTTGCGTAGCGGGAGGGGATATGAGCAGTTCTTC. Filled out from reference TRBV30 and TRBJ2-1, the complete variable domain reads SQTIHQWPATLVQPVGSPLSLECTVEGTSNPNLYWYRQAAGRGLQLLFYSVGIGQISSEVPQNLSASRPQDRQFILSSKKLLLSDSGFYLCGLRSGRGYEQFFGPGTRLTVL.